This T cell receptor (beta chain) was observed in a study of vaccination and CD4 T cells after COVID-19. The Oncomine TCR Beta short-read assay was applied to DNA of cultured CD4+ T cells. From cultured CD4+ T cells, genomic DNA was extracted. TCRdb reanalysed the PCR reads using MiXCR and keeps one entry per CDR3 protein. The sample lists thousands of distinct CDR3 sequences; roughly a third were seen once. The CDR3 is 15 amino acids. Trimming took off 2 bases at V and 4 bases at J, with 15 bases between the two ends. Germline loops: CDR1 SGHDT, CDR2 YYEEEE. Treatment described: approximately nine-day PBMC culture with coronavirus spike peptide pools or control peptides (ViraFEST assay). Once peptide pools had expanded antigen-specific T cells, ViraFEST sequenced TCRs. Concerning this clonotype: Its target is not known.

The clonotype comes from a human donor who had recovered from COVID-19. The sequences come from CD4+ T cells from blood, cultured in vitro, collected after SARS-CoV-2 vaccination. The J gene is TRBJ2-5, the V gene TRBV5-6, with D uncertain. In DNA form, the CDR3 reads TGTGCCAGCAGCTTATTCCTTTACCGCCCAGAGACCCAGTACTTC. Protein sequence: CASSLFLYRPETQYF.